This T cell receptor beta chain was documented in a study of blood T cell repertoires in COVID-19. This CDR3 is built from 16 residues. J gave up 1 base and V 4 bases, and 9 bases lay outside the gene matches. Some clones are missing from TCRdb's copy, which holds only in-frame ones; the method was immunoSEQ multiplex PCR. The sample records about 120,000 clones, about 79% being singletons. Sequencing was carried out using peripheral blood. V usage is TRBV5-3 and J usage is TRBJ2-5; 8 positions agree with TRBD1. TRBV5-3 is an ORF; its function is uncertain. The origin of this receptor is a middle-aged man with active or convalescent COVID-19. The DNA of the CDR3 is TGTGCCAGAAGCCCACCCGGACAGGGACCCCAAGAGACCCAGTACTTC. This sequence encodes CARSPPGQGPQETQYF.